This TCR beta chain was captured in a study of cytomegalovirus exposure and HLA in healthy donors. The count of this clone is one. CDR1 LGHNA and CDR2 YSLEER come from the germline V gene. V lost 3 bases to trimming and J lost 1 base, with 19 bases between them. There are 18 residues in the CDR3. The PCR made use of 60 Vbeta and 13 Jbeta primers. The assay was immunoSEQ multiplex PCR, and TCRdb's table has in-frame clones only and misses some. In the table there are about 190,000 clones, 87% of which are singletons. Sequencing input: PBMCs. The sequence came from a man aged 25-45 years in good health and CMV-seronegative. The chain is built from TRBV4-3 and TRBJ2-1; TRBD1 might be the D (8 bases). The CDR3 DNA reads as TGCGCCAGCAGCCAGTACCCCGCGGGGGACAGGTCCTACAATGAGCAGTTCTTC. Protein sequence: CASSQYPAGDRSYNEQFF.